The sequence of this T cell receptor beta chain was determined in a study of cytomegalovirus exposure and HLA in healthy donors. PCR used 60 Vbeta primers and 13 Jbeta primers. Profiling relied on immunoSEQ multiplex PCR, and the TCRdb table lists in-frame clones only, not all of them. The sample lists over 100,000 clones; 73% were seen once. Germline CDR1 SGHRS, CDR2 YFSETQ. J was trimmed by 0 bases and V by 3 bases; bases with no gene match: 1. This CDR3 is built from 17 residues. Findings of the study overall: HLA alleles showed associations with 16,951 TCR beta sequences in a later analysis, at a 0.05 false discovery rate.

This clone was counted a few times. As yet, its antigen is unknown. The origin of this receptor is a woman aged 40 to 50 in good health and CMV-seropositive. V is TRBV5-1 and J is TRBJ2-2, with TRBD2 identical over 14 bases. The specimen was PBMCs. DNA of the CDR3: TGCGCCAGCAGCTCGGGACTAGCGGGGGCGAACACCGGGGAGCTGTTTTTT. This gives the protein CASSSGLAGANTGELFF.